This T cell receptor (beta chain) was profiled in a study of a mutant IDH1 vaccine in newly diagnosed glioma (dated by TCRdb to the early 2020s). Turning to the overall study: Patients were given eight vaccinations, in weeks 1, 3, 5, 7, 11, 15, 19 and 23, which matched visits V03 through V10. Vaccination began 4-6 weeks after radiotherapy alone, or alongside temozolomide cycles in the chemotherapy-containing groups. Of the roughly 31 treated patients, about 62% were male and around 40% were female, and the mean age was roughly 40 years. Prior to enrollment, patients had been given standard therapy consisting of radiotherapy alone, temozolomide alone, or radiochemotherapy with temozolomide, with the combination given to most patients. Peripheral blood samples were drawn at six visits, namely V03 (baseline), V05, V07, V10, V12 and V13. Longitudinal TCRB deep sequencing was done for 20 to 25 treated patients, wherever samples were available for exploratory analyses. Beyond this particular receptor, the publication reports: It was noted by the authors that analyses of patient blood samples could not be reproduced owing to sample limitations. Availability determined which PBMC samples were chosen for TCRB deep sequencing. Pseudoprogression seemed to be unrelated to changes in the top peripheral T cell clonotypes found by TCRB sequencing. Across multiple MHC alleles, vaccine-induced immune responses were seen in around 94% of patients.

Taken with the paper, the label for time point translates to: week 5, during vaccination. Every vaccine dose consisted of 300 ug of a 20-mer mutant IDH1 peptide in Montanide, administered subcutaneously together with topical imiquimod. All donors had newly diagnosed IDH1-mutant astrocytomas of WHO grade 3 or 4 that showed loss of nuclear ATRX. The samples were drawn from NOA16, a multicentre, single-arm, open-label phase I trial in Germany that tested a mutant IDH1 peptide vaccine in humans for the first time. Genomic DNA for TCRB sequencing was extracted from EDTA blood using the DNeasy Blood and Tissue Kit. Library method: the immunoSEQ multiplex PCR assay. Following the manufacturer's protocol, the hsTCRB Kit was used to amplify rearranged TCR beta chain sequences. Sequencing of TCRB libraries was carried out on an Illumina MiSeq. Per the original workflow: Demultiplexing, trimming and gene mapping were performed with the kit vendor's proprietary platform. The clones in this table, taken by TCRdb from immuneACCESS, are in-frame only. Not every clone is retained; where verified, under half of the shortfall comes from an unresolved V gene, and the cause of the rest is unknown. V, J and clone size were drawn from that table, and D and trimming were deduced from the DNA. The sample includes about 38,000 clones, with about four fifths observed a single time. The top ten clonotypes cover 12% of the sample.

On this clone itself: The target of this receptor is not known. Base qualities are not provided; no much larger clone lies one nucleotide away.

From the cysteine up to the phenylalanine, the CDR3 has a length of 14 residues. Only CDR3 DNA remains: 42 bases, in frame from the first base. Per the germline V gene, LGHNA is the CDR1 and YSLEER is the CDR2. V loses 0 bases, J loses 5 bases, and the germline ends lie 10 bases apart. This chain is built from TRBV4-3 and TRBJ1-1, with the D gene not clear enough to name. Sequenced material: PBMCs, taken from a glioma patient whose treatment included an IDH1 peptide vaccine. The source is a man between 50 and 59 years old with glioma. The CDR3 is CASSQEWSGTEAFF. The nucleotide sequence is TGCGCCAGCAGCCAAGAATGGTCTGGGACTGAAGCTTTCTTT.